This T cell receptor beta chain emerged from a study of blood T cell repertoires in COVID-19. Libraries were prepared by immunoSEQ multiplex PCR; TCRdb keeps only in-frame clonotypes and omits some of them. The sample carries approximately 69,000 clones, under 85% recorded once. This receptor was taken from a man in his 60s with acute or convalescent COVID-19. The specimen sequenced was peripheral blood.

The chain's CDR3 is CASSSRVQRQNYGYTF. CDR3 nucleotide sequence: TGTGCCAGCAGCTCCCGTGTCCAGAGGCAGAACTATGGCTACACCTTC. V usage is TRBV7-8 and J usage is TRBJ1-2; D is undetermined. V shed 4 bases and J shed 2 bases, with 17 bases lying between them. The CDR3 extends over 16 amino acids. Germline CDR1 is SGHVS and CDR2 is FQNEAQ.